This is a list of T cell receptor beta chains from one sample in a study of T cells in Graves' hyperthyroidism and ophthalmopathy. TCRdb ran MiXCR on the multiplex PCR reads and lists one entry per CDR3 protein. The sample shows 300,000 or so distinct CDR3 sequences, 16% of them seen only once. What was sequenced was blood. The source of these receptors is a man aged 30 to 45 with Graves' hyperthyroidism. Both conserved end residues are part of each CDR3. A D gene is named only where the DNA matches it firmly. Rows may omit the clone size; those that give it use once, few, many or a size class.

TRBJ2-5 - 11 - TRBV2 CAGRTEETQYF TGTGCCGGCAGGACGGAAGAGACCCAGTACTTC
TRBJ1-3 many 14 - TRBV2 CASRARGAGNTIYF TGTGCCAGCAGGGCCCGGGGGGCTGGAAACACCATATATTTT
TRBJ2-7 many 15 TRBD2 TRBV20-1 CSARSGASGRGEQYF TGCAGTGCTAGATCCGGCGCTAGCGGGAGAGGGGAGCAGTACTTC
TRBJ1-4 - 15 TRBD1 TRBV7-8 CASSSLDRGSRKLFF TGTGCCAGCAGCTCCTTAGACAGGGGATCACGAAAACTGTTTTTT
TRBJ2-2 many 16 TRBD2 TRBV2 CASSEVAGAGTGELFF TGTGCCAGCAGTGAAGTTGCGGGAGCGGGCACCGGGGAGCTGTTTTTT
TRBJ1-1 many 15 - TRBV19 CASSTADSYNTEAFF TGTGCCAGTAGTACAGCTGACAGCTATAACACTGAAGCTTTCTTT
TRBJ2-7 few 14 - TRBV6-1 CASSERGLGYEQYF TGTGCCAGCAGTGAACGAGGTTTAGGTTACGAGCAGTACTTC
TRBJ1-1 - 15 - TRBV18 CASSPPSGQGTEAFF TGTGCCAGCTCACCACCGTCAGGGCAGGGCACTGAAGCTTTCTTT
TRBJ2-5 many 14 TRBD2 TRBV15 CATSREGFQETQYF TGTGCCACCAGTCGGGAGGGTTTTCAAGAGACCCAGTACTTC
TRBJ2-5 many 13 - TRBV7-2 CASSLDQGGTQYF TGTGCCAGCAGCTTAGACCAGGGAGGGACCCAGTACTTC
TRBJ2-1 many 15 - TRBV11-1 CASSPPSLPLNEQFF TGTGCCAGCAGCCCGCCGTCTCTCCCGCTTAATGAGCAGTTCTTC
TRBJ2-1 many 15 TRBD2 TRBV12-3/TRBV12-4 CASSLRGRGGNEQFF TGTGCCAGCAGTTTACGCGGGAGAGGCGGAAATGAGCAGTTCTTC
TRBJ2-1 - 16 - TRBV30 CAWSPLGGSSYNEQFF TGTGCCTGGAGTCCCCTCGGGGGAAGCTCCTACAATGAGCAGTTCTTC
TRBJ2-3 few 12 - TRBV29-1 CSVGKAADTQYF TGCAGCGTTGGGAAAGCCGCAGATACGCAGTATTTT
TRBJ1-4 - 15 - TRBV20-1 CSASHDQGLNEKLFF TGCAGTGCTAGTCACGATCAGGGTCTTAATGAAAAACTGTTTTTT
TRBJ1-1 few 15 - TRBV14 CASSPPGGVGTEAFF TGTGCCAGCAGCCCTCCCGGGGGAGTCGGGACTGAAGCTTTCTTT